What follows are 6 T cell receptor beta chains derived from one specimen sequenced in a study of T cells in Graves' hyperthyroidism and ophthalmopathy. Amplified TCR beta CDR3 regions derived from RNA transcripts. First-round RT-PCR with HTBI primers amplified the TCR CDR3 region. TCRdb redid the calling of the multiplex PCR reads with MiXCR, one entry per CDR3 protein. The sample holds 130,000 or so distinct CDR3 sequences; around 20% are singletons and the top ten take about 70%. Sequencing input: blood. The receptors originated from a woman aged 45-60 years with Graves' hyperthyroidism that later progressed to Graves' ophthalmopathy.

This clonotype qualifies as medium-sized. The CDR3: CAISAGNEQFF. Here the CDR3 DNA reads TGTGCCATCAGTGCTGGCAATGAGCAGTTCTTC. This chain uses TRBV10-3 with TRBJ2-1, with no clear D. The germline gives CDR1 ENHRY, CDR2 SYGVKD. The CDR3 is 11 residues long. V was shortened by 4 bases and J by 6 bases, with 4 bases between the two germline ends.

The rearrangement uses TRBV6-1 and TRBJ1-4; the D gene is possibly TRBD1 (5 bases). Trimming took off 1 base at V and 6 bases at J, with 12 bases between the two ends. This CDR3 is built from 15 residues. Germline-derived CDR1 and CDR2 are MNHNS and SASEGT. The CDR3 loop is CASSEVGAVYEKLFF. The CDR3 DNA reads as TGTGCCAGCAGTGAAGTCGGGGCTGTCTATGAAAAACTGTTTTTT.

A few counts support this clonotype. The chain employs TRBV20-1 and TRBJ2-7; 10 bases line up with TRBD2. V trimming: 6 bases; J trimming: 9 bases; junction bases outside the gene matches: 8. The CDR3 sequence is 12 residues long. The germline gives CDR1 DFQATT, CDR2 SNEGSKA (reference sequence). CDR3 protein: CSAIAGGTPQYF. Written as DNA, the CDR3 is TGCAGTGCAATAGCGGGAGGCACCCCGCAGTACTTC.

J is TRBJ2-7 and V is TRBV7-9; D is unresolved. The V end was cut by 4 bases, the J end by 3 bases, with 13 bases between. Germline V lookup: CDR1 SEHNR, CDR2 FQNEAQ (reference sequence). The CDR3 is 14 amino acids. The CDR3 spells CASSSERSYYEQYF. DNA for the CDR3: TGTGCCAGCAGCTCAGAAAGGAGTTACTACGAGCAGTACTTC.

This clonotype was counted a few times. The chain employs TRBV6-1 and TRBJ2-7; 10 bases are shared with TRBD1. The J segment lost 5 bases and the V segment lost 6 bases, leaving 10 bases of the junction unmatched. The CDR3 covers 15 residues. Germline V lookup: CDR1 MNHNS, CDR2 SASEGT. CDR3 in amino acids: CASRGPGTGVDEQYF. DNA of the CDR3: TGTGCCAGCAGGGGGCCCGGGACAGGGGTTGACGAGCAGTACTTC.

The chain recombines TRBV28 with TRBJ1-3; TRBD1 agrees at 12 bases. Germline V gene data show CDR1 as MDHEN and CDR2 as SYDVKM. V was pared by 5 bases and J by 3 bases, with 5 bases of the junction left unmatched. The length of the CDR3 is 16 residues. CDR3 DNA: TGTGCCAGCAGTCCCGGGACAGGGGGCCGTGGAAACACCATATATTTT. Protein sequence: CASSPGTGGRGNTIYF. Based on the CDR3 plus reference TRBV28 and TRBJ1-3, the full variable domain is DVKVTQSSRYLVKRTGEKVFLECVQDMDHENMFWYRQDPGLGLRLIYFSYDVKMKEKGDIPEGYSVSREKKERFSLILESASTNQTSMYLCASSPGTGGRGNTIYFGEGSWLTVV.